These 12 T cell receptor beta chains originate from one sample sequenced in a study of control samples from healthy donors and cancer patients. The repertoire was sequenced with immunoSEQ multiplex PCR; TCRdb's copy has only in-frame clones and lacks some. The sample lists around 180,000 clones, approximately 91% occurring once. Sequencing was done on a sample of blood. These receptors came from a middle-aged woman in good health.

This clone has more than one count but fewer than ten. The V call is TRBV4-1, the J call TRBJ1-2, with a weak D call TRBD1 (6 bases). CDR1 and CDR2 from the germline V gene are MGHRA and YSYEKL. Trimming removed 1 base from V and 0 bases from J, with 15 bases in between. The CDR3 contains 17 residues. For the CDR3, the DNA is TGCGCCAGCAGCCAAGTCACAGGGCCGCTATCTAACTATGGCTACACCTTC. It specifies CASSQVTGPLSNYGYTF.

Of note for this clone: Other DNA sequences in the same sample also yield this CDR3. V gene TRBV6-1 combines with J gene TRBJ1-3; the match to TRBD1 covers 7 bases. With 3 bases clipped from V and 4 bases from J, the junction kept 0 bases outside the gene matches. CDR1 is MNHNS, CDR2 SASEGT, per germline. There are 13 residues in the CDR3. The CDR3, as DNA: TGTGCCAGCAGTGAGACAGGGGGAAACACCATATATTTT. Translation: CASSETGGNTIYF.

The genes are TRBV7-2 and TRBJ1-5; D unclear. The CDR3 consists of 17 residues. The V end was cut by 1 base, the J end by 7 bases, with 20 bases between. Germline loops: CDR1 SGHTA, CDR2 FQGNSA. The CDR3 is CASSLETAWGGGQPQHF. The CDR3 DNA is TGTGCCAGCAGCTTAGAGACTGCCTGGGGAGGAGGGCAGCCCCAGCATTTT.

This clone appeared once. The CDR3 DNA follows: TGTGCCAGCAGCCCCACCGGCGAACCCGGGCCCTACGAGCAGTACTTC. Amino acids: CASSPTGEPGPYEQYF. The chain links TRBV7-9 to TRBJ2-7; no clear D gene. Germline V lookup: CDR1 SEHNR, CDR2 FQNEAQ (reference sequence). The CDR3 contains 16 residues. V lost 5 bases to trimming and J lost 2 bases, with 19 bases between them.

The gene calls are TRBV4-1 and TRBJ1-5; TRBD1 is a possible D gene (6 bases). V was clipped by 0 bases and J by 10 bases, with 13 bases between them. This CDR3 spans 14 amino acids. From germline, CDR1 is MGHRA and CDR2 YSYEKL. CDR3 region: CASSQEGQYTPQHF. CDR3 in DNA: TGCGCCAGCAGCCAAGAGGGACAATATACCCCCCAGCATTTT.

This chain connects TRBV19 to TRBJ2-7, with a weak D call TRBD1 (8 bases). The ends were cut back, 3 bases at V and 3 bases at J, with 18 bases in the middle. Germline V CDR1 and CDR2: LNHDA, SQIVND (reference sequence). The CDR3 has 16 amino acids. The CDR3 here is CASSMGGDRKFYEQYF. CDR3 in DNA: TGTGCCAGTAGTATGGGAGGGGACAGGAAGTTCTACGAGCAGTACTTC.

This chain joins TRBV3-1 (or the pseudogene TRBV3-2) and TRBJ1-1, with TRBD1 matching 9 bases. J was trimmed by 0 bases and V by 4 bases; bases with no gene match: 21. Germline CDR1 and CDR2: LGHDT and YNNKEL (reference sequence). CDR3 size: 21 residues. The CDR3 sequence: CASSPFGGRTGASRVNTEAFF. The CDR3, as DNA: TGTGCCAGCAGCCCATTCGGGGGTCGGACAGGGGCCTCCCGGGTGAACACTGAAGCTTTCTTT.

This clone appeared a single time. The gene calls are TRBV6-5 and TRBJ1-4; tentatively, D is TRBD1 (5 bases). The CDR3 runs to 13 residues. The germline V and J ends were trimmed by 9 bases and 8 bases, with 16 bases remaining between them. CDR1 is MNHEY and CDR2 is SVGAGI in the germline V gene. The CDR3: CARPGRVSEKLFF. CDR3 bases: TGTGCCAGGCCGGGACGAGTGTCCGAAAAACTGTTTTTT.

The chain couples TRBV9 to TRBJ1-5; D unresolved. V shed 3 bases and J shed 4 bases, with 8 bases lying between them. Germline CDR1 and CDR2: SGDLS and YYNGEE. This CDR3 is built from 13 residues. The CDR3 sequence: CASSGRENQPQHF. The CDR3 coding sequence is TGTGCCAGCAGCGGGAGGGAAAATCAGCCCCAGCATTTT.

This chain joins TRBV3-1 (or the pseudogene TRBV3-2) and TRBJ2-5; TRBD1 might be the D (6 bases). Germline assignment: CDR1 LGHDT and CDR2 YNNKEL (reference sequence). V lost 1 base, J lost 7 bases, and 7 bases lay in between. CDR3 length: 12 residues. The CDR3 loop reads CASSQAQGTQYF. In DNA, the CDR3 is TGTGCCAGCAGCCAAGCACAGGGGACCCAGTACTTC.

The V and J genes are TRBV9 and TRBJ2-5, with D hard to call. The CDR3 length is 12 residues. CDR1 and CDR2 (germline): SGDLS, YYNGEE. Between the trimmed V and J ends, which lost 0 bases and 5 bases, there was a span of 5 bases. CDR3 DNA sequence: TGTGCCAGCAGCGTAGCTGGGGAGACCCAGTACTTC. It translates to CASSVAGETQYF.

The rearrangement uses TRBV5-5 and TRBJ1-2; 9 nucleotides line up with TRBD1. Germline V gives CDR1 SGHKS, CDR2 YYEKEE (reference sequence). The V and J ends lost 5 bases and 4 bases, in that order; junction bases with no gene match: 12. The CDR3 spans 16 residues. CDR3 amino acids: CASSFSGQGSFYGYTF. CDR3 DNA: TGTGCCAGCAGTTTTTCGGGACAGGGATCTTTCTATGGCTACACCTTC.